This TCR beta chain was recovered during a study of cytomegalovirus exposure and HLA in healthy donors. Study-level results: Confirmation in vitro established that a few CMV-associated chains were specific for CMV antigens. An analysis done earlier found most TCR beta V segments productive about 87% or about 30% of the time. Presence/absence analyses assumed roughly uniform sequencing depth across donors, which may not hold.

This PCR relied on a set of 60 Vbeta primers and 13 Jbeta primers. Repertoires were generated with immunoSEQ multiplex PCR, while TCRdb's copy carries only in-frame clones and drops some. This sample has some 150,000 clones; 50% to 75% occur once, and the top ten carry 2% to 3%. CDR1 is MNHEY and CDR2 is SMNVEV in the germline V gene (reference sequence). The length of the CDR3 is 14 residues. V was shortened by 2 bases and J by 3 bases, with 11 bases between the two germline ends. As concerns this clone: No antigen is known for it.

This clonotype was obtained from a woman aged 40 to 50 in good health and CMV-seronegative. The sample comprised PBMCs. V is TRBV27 and J is TRBJ2-7, with a weak D call TRBD1 (5 bases). The CDR3 nucleotides read TGTGCCAGCAGTTTAGCGCCCCAGGGCTACGAGCAGTACTTC. This codes for CASSLAPQGYEQYF.